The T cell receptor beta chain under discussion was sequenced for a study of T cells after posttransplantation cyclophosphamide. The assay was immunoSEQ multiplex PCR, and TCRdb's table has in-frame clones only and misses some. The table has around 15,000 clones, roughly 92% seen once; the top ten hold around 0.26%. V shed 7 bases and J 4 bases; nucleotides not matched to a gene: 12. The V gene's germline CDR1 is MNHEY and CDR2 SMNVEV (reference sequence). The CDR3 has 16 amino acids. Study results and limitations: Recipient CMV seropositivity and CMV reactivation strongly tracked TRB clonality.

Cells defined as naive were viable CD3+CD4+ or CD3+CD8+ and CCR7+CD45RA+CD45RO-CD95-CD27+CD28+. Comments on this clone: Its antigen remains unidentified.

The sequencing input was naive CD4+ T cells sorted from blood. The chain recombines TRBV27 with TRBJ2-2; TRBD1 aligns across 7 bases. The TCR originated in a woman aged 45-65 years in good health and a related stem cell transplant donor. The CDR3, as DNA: TGTGCCAGCACACCCGTCTCCGGACAGGCCACCGGGGAGCTGTTTTTT. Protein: CASTPVSGQATGELFF.